The 27 T cell receptor beta chains below come from one sample, sequenced in a study of T cell changes during pregnancy in multiple sclerosis. The assay was immunoSEQ multiplex PCR, and TCRdb's table has in-frame clones only and misses some. The sample has tens of thousands of clones, around 96% seen once; the top ten hold over 2%. The sequencing here drew on CD8+ T cells from peripheral blood mononuclear cells, taken after pregnancy. These receptors were obtained from a female donor with multiple sclerosis, enrolled in a pregnancy study.

The V gene is TRBV5-1, the J gene TRBJ1-1, with no clear D. Germline CDR1 SGHRS, CDR2 YFSETQ. The CDR3 consists of 13 residues. V lost 2 bases to trimming and J lost 1 base, with 6 bases between them. CDR3 region: CASSLSSNTEAFF. The CDR3 DNA follows: TGCGCCAGCAGCTTATCATCGAACACTGAAGCTTTCTTT.

This clone was found once. V is TRBV28 and J is TRBJ2-2; 8 positions match TRBD2. CDR3 length: 15 amino acids. Losses at the gene ends were 5 bases for V and 6 bases for J; bases not matched to a gene: 8. Germline V gene lookup returns CDR1 MDHEN and CDR2 SYDVKM. CDR3 sequence: CASSEPGLGAGELFF. DNA for the CDR3: TGTGCCAGCAGTGAACCGGGACTAGGAGCCGGGGAGCTGTTTTTT. Full variable domain (missing parts from reference TRBV28 and TRBJ2-2): DVKVTQSSRYLVKRTGEKVFLECVQDMDHENMFWYRQDPGLGLRLIYFSYDVKMKEKGDIPEGYSVSREKKERFSLILESASTNQTSMYLCASSEPGLGAGELFFGEGSRLTVL.

J is TRBJ2-1 and V is TRBV5-4; 9 bases agree with TRBD1. Germline CDR1 SGHNT, CDR2 YYREEE (reference sequence). Trimming took 4 bases from V and 8 from J; bases not matched to a gene: 10. The CDR3 is made up of 15 amino acids. The CDR3 sequence is CASSPLGQGNHEQFF. In DNA, the CDR3 is TGTGCCAGCAGCCCGTTGGGACAGGGCAACCATGAGCAGTTCTTC.

The chain is built from TRBV28 and TRBJ2-7; unclear D gene. The CDR3 is 13 residues long. Trimming removed 7 bases from V and 1 base from J, with 11 bases in between. Germline assignment: CDR1 MDHEN and CDR2 SYDVKM. As DNA, the CDR3 is TGTGCCAGCAACCCTACGATTTCCTACGAGCAGTACTTC. It encodes CASNPTISYEQYF.

V is TRBV28 and J is TRBJ1-5; unclear D gene. V lost 7 bases, J lost 0 bases, and 10 bases lay in between. Germline assignment: CDR1 MDHEN and CDR2 SYDVKM. The CDR3 spans 14 residues. CDR3 nucleotide sequence: TGTGCCAGCACAACAGATAATAGCAATCAGCCCCAGCATTTT. Amino acid sequence: CASTTDNSNQPQHF.

This clone has just one count. The CDR3 sequence is CATGQGDNEKLFF. CDR3 sequence (DNA): TGTGCCACTGGACAGGGTGACAATGAAAAACTGTTTTTT. This chain joins TRBV5-4 and TRBJ1-4, with 8 positions matching TRBD1. The CDR3 sequence is 13 residues long. V was clipped by 9 bases and J by 5 bases; unmatched bases: 6. Germline V lookup: CDR1 SGHNT, CDR2 YYREEE (reference sequence).

J is TRBJ1-1 and V is TRBV13, with D uncertain. Deletions cut 5 bases from V and 1 base from J, with 5 bases between. The CDR3 contains 12 residues. Germline V gene sequence: CDR1 PRHDT, CDR2 FYEKMQ (reference sequence). This chain's CDR3 is CASSRGNTEAFF. CDR3 nucleotide sequence: TGTGCCAGCAGCCGGGGGAACACTGAAGCTTTCTTT.

The chain carries TRBV4-1 and TRBJ1-5; D possibly corresponds to TRBD1 (6 bases). The CDR3 has 18 residues. CDR1 is MGHRA and CDR2 is YSYEKL in the germline V gene. V lost 3 bases, J lost 4 bases, and 22 bases lay in between. The CDR3 region is CASSQIGDIWDKNQPQHF. The CDR3, as DNA: TGCGCCAGCAGCCAGATAGGGGACATCTGGGACAAGAATCAGCCCCAGCATTTT.

The chain recombines TRBV9 with TRBJ1-3; 7 positions match TRBD1. Germline lookup yields CDR1 SGDLS and CDR2 YYNGEE. The CDR3 length is 16 residues. Losses at the gene ends were 2 bases for V and 4 bases for J; bases not matched to a gene: 9. CDR3 nucleotide sequence: TGTGCCAGCAGCGTTACCAGGGGGGTACGCGGAAACACCATATATTTT. It yields the protein CASSVTRGVRGNTIYF.

The count of this clone is one. V and J are TRBV7-9 and TRBJ1-2; D may be TRBD1 (5 bases). Trimming removed 5 bases at V and 6 bases at J, with 13 bases between. The CDR3 runs 13 residues. In germline, CDR1 is SEHNR, CDR2 FQNEAQ (reference sequence). DNA for the CDR3: TGTGCCAGCAGCGCCCCCCAGGGAAATGGCTACACCTTC. Translating it yields CASSAPQGNGYTF.

In this sample, this clone turned up once. The chain is built from TRBV7-2 and TRBJ1-4; perhaps TRBD1 as D (5 bases). The CDR3 length is 15 residues. CDR1 SGHTA and CDR2 FQGNSA come from the germline V gene. V was trimmed by 4 bases and J by 7 bases, leaving 16 bases between them. The CDR3 is CASSSGQIPLEKLFF. The CDR3 nucleotides read TGTGCCAGCAGCTCCGGACAAATCCCCCTTGAAAAACTGTTTTTT.

This chain links TRBV15 with TRBJ2-5; possibly TRBD1 for D (5 bases). The CDR3 covers 17 residues. Germline CDR1 and CDR2: LNHNV and YYDKDF (reference sequence). Deletions cut 0 bases from V and 5 bases from J, with 19 bases between. CDR3 nucleotide sequence: TGTGCCACCAGCAGAGAACTCCTGCAGGGCCTCCAGGAGACCCAGTACTTC. Encoded protein: CATSRELLQGLQETQYF.

This rearrangement joins TRBV7-9 to TRBJ2-1; unclear D gene. CDR3 size: 17 residues. V dropped 6 bases and J dropped 3 bases, with 21 bases sitting between them. Germline assignment: CDR1 SEHNR and CDR2 FQNEAQ (reference sequence). The CDR3 spells CASRSLDKAARYNEQFF. DNA for the CDR3: TGTGCCAGCAGGAGCCTAGATAAGGCAGCCCGCTACAATGAGCAGTTCTTC.

The gene calls are TRBV21-1 and TRBJ2-5; the table names TRBD2, a call not compared with the DNA. TRBV21-1 is assigned pseudogene status. The CDR3 is 17 residues long. The chain's CDR3 is CASSTSGLVFPQETQYF. The CDR3 coding sequence is TGTGCCAGCAGCACCTCGGGACTAGTTTTTCCCCAAGAGACCCAGTACTTC.

The chain carries TRBV10-3 and TRBJ2-3; 8 bases fit TRBD2. This CDR3 comprises 14 residues. Germline values: CDR1 ENHRY, CDR2 SYGVKD. V shed 5 bases and J 4 bases; nucleotides not matched to a gene: 5. This CDR3 reads CAISSGSSADTQYF. The DNA for the CDR3 is TGTGCCATCAGTAGCGGGAGTAGCGCAGATACGCAGTATTTT.

The chain recombines TRBV10-2 with TRBJ2-1; D is possibly TRBD2 (5 bases). The CDR3 contains 16 residues. V was clipped by 1 base and J by 0 bases, with 10 bases between them. CDR1 and CDR2 from the germline V gene are WSHSY and SAAADI. The CDR3 here is CASSEYWRSSYNEQFF. DNA for the CDR3: TGCGCCAGCAGTGAGTATTGGAGGAGCTCCTACAATGAGCAGTTCTTC.

The chain has TRBV7-9 and TRBJ2-7; D gene ambiguous. From germline, CDR1 is SEHNR and CDR2 FQNEAQ (reference sequence). The CDR3 length is 15 residues. V gave up 5 bases and J gave up 1 base, with 15 bases separating them. The CDR3 region is CASSRGGLESYEQYF. The CDR3 DNA is TGTGCCAGCAGCCGCGGCGGCTTGGAGTCCTACGAGCAGTACTTC. Full variable domain (rest looked up from reference TRBV7-9 and TRBJ2-7): DTGVSQNPRHKITKRGQNVTFRCDPISEHNRLYWYRQTLGQGPEFLTYFQNEAQLEKSRLLSDRFSAERPKGSFSTLEIQRTEQGDSAMYLCASSRGGLESYEQYFGPGTRLTVT.

V gene TRBV7-9 combines with J gene TRBJ2-7; D possibly corresponds to TRBD2 (6 bases). This CDR3 region has 15 residues. V lost 5 bases to trimming and J lost 2 bases, with 16 bases between them. Germline lookup yields CDR1 SEHNR and CDR2 FQNEAQ (reference sequence). DNA of the CDR3: TGTGCCAGCAGCCCACCGGGGGACTCAGCCTACGAGCAGTACTTC. Its translation: CASSPPGDSAYEQYF.

The V call is TRBV6-1, the J call TRBJ2-3, with D unclear. Trimming removed 7 bases from V and 2 bases from J, with 4 bases in between. The germline gives CDR1 MNHNS, CDR2 SASEGT. The CDR3 spans 11 residues. In nucleotides, the CDR3 is TGTGCCAGCACCTACACAGATACGCAGTATTTT. Translating it yields CASTYTDTQYF.

CDR3 nucleotide sequence: TGTGCCAGCAGCTTACCAACAGGGGGCGGTAACTATGGCTACACCTTC. Its protein product is CASSLPTGGGNYGYTF. The V and J genes are TRBV7-8 and TRBJ1-2; 9 positions match TRBD1. Germline trimming cut 2 bases from V and 1 base from J; bases unmatched to any gene: 5. This CDR3 comprises 16 residues. Per germline, CDR1 SGHVS and CDR2 FQNEAQ.

This rearrangement joins TRBV6-1 to TRBJ2-5, with D maybe TRBD1 (6 bases). Trimming took off 6 bases at V and 2 bases at J, with 10 bases between the two ends. This CDR3 has 13 residues. Germline CDR1 MNHNS, CDR2 SASEGT. The CDR3 DNA is TGTGCCAGCAGCCCGGACAGACAAGAGACCCAGTACTTC. It yields the protein CASSPDRQETQYF.

The chain carries TRBV2 and TRBJ2-1, with D possibly matching TRBD1 (5 bases). The CDR3 spans 15 residues. CDR1 SNHLY and CDR2 FYNNEI come from the germline V gene. Deletions cut 3 bases from V and 0 bases from J, with 9 bases between. CDR3 bases: TGTGCCAGCAGTGATGGGGCGCTCTCCTACAATGAGCAGTTCTTC. Translation: CASSDGALSYNEQFF.

The chain couples TRBV27 to TRBJ2-1; a possible D gene is TRBD2 (6 bases). The V end lost 3 bases, the J end lost 7 bases, and 10 bases lay between the germline ends. This CDR3 is 13 amino acids long. Germline V gene lookup returns CDR1 MNHEY and CDR2 SMNVEV (reference sequence). The CDR3 DNA is TGTGCCAGCAGTTTTGGACGGGGGAATGAGCAGTTCTTC. Translating it yields CASSFGRGNEQFF.

This sequence joins TRBV5-6 and TRBJ2-1; D remains unclear. Germline V gene lookup returns CDR1 SGHDT and CDR2 YYEEEE. The V end lost 4 bases, the J end lost 0 bases, and 11 bases lay between the germline ends. The CDR3 consists of 15 residues. In nucleotides, the CDR3 is TGTGCCAGCAGCACTACACCGATCTCCTACAATGAGCAGTTCTTC. This translates into CASSTTPISYNEQFF.

The chain combines TRBV11-2 with TRBJ2-1; the match to TRBD2 covers 13 bases. The junction had 3 bases not matched to a gene; V was cut back by 0 bases and J by 7 bases. Germline V gene sequence: CDR1 SGHAT, CDR2 FQNNGV. The CDR3 covers 16 residues. CDR3 DNA: TGTGCCAGCAGCTTAGATAAGGGACTAGCGGGGAATGAGCAGTTCTTC. This encodes CASSLDKGLAGNEQFF.

The chain uses TRBV29-1 and TRBJ2-7, with 8 bases lining up with TRBD1. CDR1 SQVTM and CDR2 ANQGSEA come from the germline V gene. J was trimmed by 5 bases and V by 1 base; bases with no gene match: 7. The CDR3 totals 14 residues. CDR3 bases: TGCAGCGTTGAAGTAATCGGACAGGGCCACGAGCAGTACTTC. This codes for CSVEVIGQGHEQYF.

The rearrangement joins TRBV9 to TRBJ2-5, with TRBD2 identical over 11 bases. The J call could be wrong; TRBJ2-7 is a better fit for the DNA end. The CDR3 has 14 amino acids. The germline gives CDR1 SGDLS, CDR2 YYNGEE. The CDR3, as DNA: TGTGCCAGCAGCCTACTAGCGGGAGCGAGCGAGCAGTACTTC. This translates into CASSLLAGASEQYF.